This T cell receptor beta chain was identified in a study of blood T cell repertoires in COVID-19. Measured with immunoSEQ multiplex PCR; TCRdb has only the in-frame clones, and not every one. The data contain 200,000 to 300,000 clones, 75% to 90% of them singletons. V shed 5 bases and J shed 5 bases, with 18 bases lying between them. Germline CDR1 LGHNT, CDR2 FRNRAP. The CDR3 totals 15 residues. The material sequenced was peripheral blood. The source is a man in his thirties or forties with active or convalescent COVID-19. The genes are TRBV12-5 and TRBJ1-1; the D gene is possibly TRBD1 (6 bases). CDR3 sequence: CASGSSAGVWTEAFF. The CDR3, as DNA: TGTGCTAGTGGTAGCTCCGCAGGGGTATGGACTGAAGCTTTCTTT.